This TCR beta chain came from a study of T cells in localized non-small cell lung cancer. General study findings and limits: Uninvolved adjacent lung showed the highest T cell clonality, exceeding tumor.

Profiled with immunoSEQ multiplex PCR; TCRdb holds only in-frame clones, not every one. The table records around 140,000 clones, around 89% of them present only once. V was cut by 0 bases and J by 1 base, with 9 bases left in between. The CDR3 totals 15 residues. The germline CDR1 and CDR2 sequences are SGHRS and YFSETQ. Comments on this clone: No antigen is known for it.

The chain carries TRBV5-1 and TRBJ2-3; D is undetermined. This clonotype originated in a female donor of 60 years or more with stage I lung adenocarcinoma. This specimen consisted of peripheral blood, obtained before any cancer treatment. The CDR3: CASSLALAGTDTQYF. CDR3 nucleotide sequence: TGCGCCAGCAGCTTGGCCTTAGCAGGCACAGATACGCAGTATTTT.